This paragraph reports one T cell receptor (beta chain). Its antigen is still unknown. Germline-derived CDR1 and CDR2 are LGHNA and YNFKEQ. This CDR3 spans 18 amino acids. V dropped 1 base and J dropped 7; count of bases not matched to a gene: 10. The entry originates in a study of OX40 agonist ivuxolimab in advanced cancers. Study information: Those enrolled were 70% to 85% male, with a mean age of roughly 60 years and ages from 23 to 79. Of the participants, approximately 38% had some prior anti-PD-1, anti-PD-L1 or anti-CTLA-4 therapy, which was allowed. Study outcomes and limitations: Mean expanded clone counts were higher in CD8+ than CD4+ T cells. The 0.1-3.0 mg/kg partial responders had among the lowest clonal expansion.

Generated by immunoSEQ multiplex PCR, the TCRdb table keeps only in-frame clones and is missing some. The sample includes about 74,000 clones, 84% seen only once; the top ten take 2% to 2.5%. Source: CD4+ or CD8+ T cells sorted from blood, taken in a trial of the OX40 agonist ivuxolimab. The source is an adult with an advanced solid tumor such as melanoma, head and neck, liver or kidney cancer. This rearrangement joins TRBV4-2 to TRBJ2-2, with TRBD1 matching 12 bases. The CDR3 is CASSQVPRDRGLDGELFF. In nucleotides, the CDR3 is TGTGCCAGCAGCCAAGTGCCGCGGGACAGGGGGCTTGACGGGGAGCTGTTTTTT.